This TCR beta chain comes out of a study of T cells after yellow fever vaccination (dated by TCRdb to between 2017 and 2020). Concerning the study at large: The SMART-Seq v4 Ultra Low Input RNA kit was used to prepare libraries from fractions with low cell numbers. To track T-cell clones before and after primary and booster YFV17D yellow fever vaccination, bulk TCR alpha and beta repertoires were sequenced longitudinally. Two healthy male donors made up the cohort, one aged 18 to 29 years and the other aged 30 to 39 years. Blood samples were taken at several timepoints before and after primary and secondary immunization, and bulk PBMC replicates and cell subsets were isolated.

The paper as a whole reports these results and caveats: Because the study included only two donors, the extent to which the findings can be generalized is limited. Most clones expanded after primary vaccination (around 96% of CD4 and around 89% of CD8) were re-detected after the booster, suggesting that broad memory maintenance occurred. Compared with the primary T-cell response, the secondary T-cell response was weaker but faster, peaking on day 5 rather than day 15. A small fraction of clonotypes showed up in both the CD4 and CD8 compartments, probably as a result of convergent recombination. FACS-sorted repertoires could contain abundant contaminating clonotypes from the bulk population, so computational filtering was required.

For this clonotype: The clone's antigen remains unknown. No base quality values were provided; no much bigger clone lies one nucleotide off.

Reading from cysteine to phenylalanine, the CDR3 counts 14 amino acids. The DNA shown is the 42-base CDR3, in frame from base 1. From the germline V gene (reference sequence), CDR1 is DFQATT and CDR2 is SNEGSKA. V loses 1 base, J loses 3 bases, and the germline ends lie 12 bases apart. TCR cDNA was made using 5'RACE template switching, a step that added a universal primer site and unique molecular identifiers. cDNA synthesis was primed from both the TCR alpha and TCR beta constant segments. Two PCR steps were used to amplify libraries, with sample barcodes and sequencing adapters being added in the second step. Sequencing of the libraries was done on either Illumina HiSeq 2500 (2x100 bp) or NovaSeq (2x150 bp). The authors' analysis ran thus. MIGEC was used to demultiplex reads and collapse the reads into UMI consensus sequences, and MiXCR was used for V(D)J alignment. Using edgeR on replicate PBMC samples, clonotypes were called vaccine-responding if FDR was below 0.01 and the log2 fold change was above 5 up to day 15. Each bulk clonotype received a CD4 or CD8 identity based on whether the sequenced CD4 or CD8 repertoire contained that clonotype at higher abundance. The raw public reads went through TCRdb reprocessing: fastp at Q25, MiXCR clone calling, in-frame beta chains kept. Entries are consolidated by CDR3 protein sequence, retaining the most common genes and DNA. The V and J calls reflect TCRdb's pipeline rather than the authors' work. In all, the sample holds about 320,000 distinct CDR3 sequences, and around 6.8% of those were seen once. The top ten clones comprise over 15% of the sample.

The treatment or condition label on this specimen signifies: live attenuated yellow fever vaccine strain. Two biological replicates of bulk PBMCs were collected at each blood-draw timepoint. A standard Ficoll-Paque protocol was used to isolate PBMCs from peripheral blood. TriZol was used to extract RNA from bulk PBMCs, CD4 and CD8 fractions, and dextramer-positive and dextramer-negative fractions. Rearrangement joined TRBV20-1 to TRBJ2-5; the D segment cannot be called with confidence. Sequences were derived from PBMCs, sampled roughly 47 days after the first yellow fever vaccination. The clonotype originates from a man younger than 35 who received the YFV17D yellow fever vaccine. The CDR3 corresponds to CSARVPGREETQYF. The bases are TGCAGTGCTAGAGTCCCCGGGCGTGAAGAGACCCAGTACTTC.